The entry that follows covers one T cell receptor (beta chain) sequence. These data belong to a study of regulatory dendritic cells for organ transplantation. The data were produced by immunoSEQ multiplex PCR, yet TCRdb's version contains in-frame clones alone and is incomplete. The data show some 29,000 clones, about 75% seen once. The CDR3 spans 13 residues. V was pared by 7 bases and J by 4 bases, with 11 bases between. Germline CDR1 and CDR2: SNHLY and FYNNEI. The chain recombines TRBV2 with TRBJ1-5; no firm D call. The clonotype comes from a human donor in good health. The sample was memory CD4+ T cells from blood. Indicated subset: CD45RO+ memory T cells. Written as DNA, the CDR3 is TGTGCCAGCAAAAGAATAAGGAATCAGCCCCAGCATTTT. Residues: CASKRIRNQPQHF.